The rows below give T cell receptor beta chains drawn from one sample of a study of blood T cells in healthy people across ages. MiXCR, applied by TCRdb to the 5' RACE reads, yields one record per CDR3 protein. The data hold 1,800,000 or so distinct CDR3 sequences, with about 39% observed a single time. Sample: blood. These receptors were obtained from a human donor in good health. Both conserved end residues are trimmed from each CDR3.

12	TRBV4-3	TRBJ2-7	ASSQSTGSYEQY
13	TRBV7-3	TRBJ2-5	ASSLGLQGGETQY
16	TRBV4-2	TRBJ2-3	ASSQAPISSGGTDTQY
12	TRBV6-2/TRBV6-3	TRBJ1-5	ASGVTGGLQPQH
11	TRBV7-2	TRBJ2-7	ASSFQGYGEQY
13	TRBV29-1	TRBJ2-3	SVEGSDYAGDTQY
15	TRBV27	TRBJ1-1	ASSLLPDRSSNTEAF
9	TRBV30	TRBJ2-1	AWTGGGEQF
11	TRBV7-3	TRBJ2-1	ASSTGSHNEQF
12	TRBV5-1	TRBJ2-5	ASSLEAREETQY
9	TRBV5-4	TRBJ2-5	ASSLGGFVD
14	TRBV10-3	TRBJ1-6	AISESLDPGGSPLH
11	TRBV18	TRBJ2-1	ASSPLLRGEQF
16	TRBV7-9	TRBJ2-1	ASSPGTSGGAAYNEQF
13	TRBV18	TRBJ1-5	ASSLGTVGHQPQH
15	TRBV2	TRBJ2-7	ASSGGGGISLPYEQY
13	TRBV4-3	TRBJ1-2	ASSQERGLLSGYT
11	TRBV29-1	TRBJ1-2	SVGGVGAEGYT
11	TRBV4-2	TRBJ1-2	ASNVGQGNGYT
10	TRBV7-9	TRBJ1-1	ASRPGNTEAF
15	TRBV9	TRBJ2-7	ASSVDPDTWSSYEQY
14	TRBV4-3	TRBJ2-5	ASSQDLGGGRETQY
11	TRBV20-1	NA	SARGGRGREQY
14	TRBV27	TRBJ2-1	ASSPSGGESYNEQF
15	TRBV20-1	TRBJ2-4	SALLDPLTVPKNIQY
14	TRBV5-1	TRBJ2-4	ASSWGSGTYYNEQY
15	TRBV7-6	NA	ASSLTKLAAGHYEQY
13	TRBV29-1	TRBJ2-7	SVSYRARGKYEQY
12	TRBV5-1	TRBJ2-7	ASSGTSGVYEQY
15	TRBV4-2	TRBJ2-3	ASSRPTSGGDTDTQY